These 14 T cell receptor beta chains were all obtained from the same sample, sequenced in a study of T cell responses to AZD1222 COVID-19 vaccine. This table comes from immunoSEQ multiplex PCR, and its TCRdb copy is limited to in-frame clones, with some not included. Of tens of thousands of clones in the sample, 75% to 95% were seen once. This sample comprised peripheral blood, obtained 28 days after the second AZD1222 dose. Every receptor here comes from an adult who received the AZD1222 COVID-19 vaccine.

The V and J genes are TRBV10-3 and TRBJ2-2; D may match TRBD1 or TRBD2 (5 bases each). V was clipped by 0 bases and J by 1 base, with 9 bases between them. Germline CDR1 ENHRY, CDR2 SYGVKD. The CDR3 spans 16 residues. For the CDR3, the DNA is TGTGCCATCAGTGAGTCGAGGGGTGTGAACACCGGGGAGCTGTTTTTT. Its translation is CAISESRGVNTGELFF.

This clone has just one count. The rearrangement links TRBV6-5 to TRBJ2-7, with TRBD1 identical over 9 bases. The CDR3 length is 15 residues. J was trimmed by 2 bases and V by 6 bases; bases with no gene match: 8. Germline V gene data show CDR1 as MNHEY and CDR2 as SVGAGI. CDR3 coding DNA: TGTGCCAGCAGACTTGGGACAGGGTGGGCCTACGAGCAGTACTTC. It is translated as CASRLGTGWAYEQYF.

The genes are TRBV9 and TRBJ1-1, with D unresolved. The CDR3 totals 15 residues. Germline V gene sequence: CDR1 SGDLS, CDR2 YYNGEE. V lost 2 bases and J lost 4, with 15 bases in between. The CDR3 bases are TGTGCCAGCAGCGTTCTCCCAGGAGGGAGCACTGAAGCTTTCTTT. Translation gives CASSVLPGGSTEAFF.

The chain carries TRBV19 and TRBJ1-5; TRBD1 matches at 8 bases. Trimming took 3 bases from V and 2 from J; bases not matched to a gene: 3. This CDR3 comprises 15 residues. Looked up from germline, CDR1 is LNHDA and CDR2 is SQIVND (reference sequence). CDR3 residues: CASSMDRVGNQPQHF. The DNA for the CDR3 is TGTGCCAGTAGTATGGACAGGGTAGGCAATCAGCCCCAGCATTTT.

The V and J genes are TRBV5-1 and TRBJ1-1; D is undetermined. CDR1 SGHRS and CDR2 YFSETQ come from the germline V gene. This CDR3 contains 14 residues. Trimming took 1 base from V and 2 from J, leaving 9 bases between them. CDR3 coding DNA: TGCGCCAGCAGCTTGATGGGGTTTAACACTGAAGCTTTCTTT. Protein sequence: CASSLMGFNTEAFF.

The J gene is TRBJ1-6, the V gene TRBV18; no definite D call. The CDR3 loop spans 12 amino acids. The V gene lost 3 bases and the J gene lost 7 bases, with 4 bases spanning the gap. Germline CDR1 reads KGHSH; CDR2 reads LQKENI. The DNA for the CDR3 is TGTGCCAGCTCACCGCCCAATTCACCCCTCCACTTT. It translates to CASSPPNSPLHF.

The rearrangement joins TRBV21-1 to TRBJ1-5; the D call in the table, TRBD1, was not verified against the DNA. TRBV21-1 is deemed a pseudogene. The CDR3 contains 20 residues. DNA of the CDR3: TGTGCCAGCAACATCAAGGGAGGGACAGGGGGCGTGGGGATTAGTCAGCCCCAGCATTTT. Its protein product is CASNIKGGTGGVGISQPQHF.

This clone showed up just once. J is TRBJ1-5 and V is TRBV18, with D perhaps matching TRBD1 (5 bases). The length of the CDR3 is 17 residues. Trimming stripped 3 bases from V and 4 bases from J, with 19 bases between. Germline lookup yields CDR1 KGHSH and CDR2 LQKENI. The CDR3 bases are TGTGCCAGCTCACCTCCAACAAGGGACGGCTTTAATCAGCCCCAGCATTTT. Translating it yields CASSPPTRDGFNQPQHF.

The chain combines TRBV4-3 with TRBJ1-2; TRBD1 is a possible D gene (6 bases). The CDR3 runs to 15 residues. With 0 bases removed from V and 6 bases from J, the gap between germline ends came to 14 bases. The germline gives CDR1 LGHNA, CDR2 YSLEER. The CDR3 DNA is TGCGCCAGCAGCCAAGAGTTATGGGGGGGGCATGGCTACACCTTC. Translating it yields CASSQELWGGHGYTF.

J is TRBJ2-5 and V is TRBV27; D is possibly TRBD1 or TRBD2 (5 bases each). The CDR3 loop spans 14 amino acids. The germline V and J ends were trimmed by 10 bases and 3 bases, with 18 bases remaining between them. Germline V CDR1 and CDR2: MNHEY, SMNVEV (reference sequence). CDR3: CATRAPGREETQYF. The CDR3 DNA reads TGTGCCACCCGGGCCCCGGGGCGGGAAGAGACCCAGTACTTC.

This sequence joins TRBV18 and TRBJ1-1, with TRBD1 matching over 7 bases. This CDR3 contains 14 residues. Germline values: CDR1 KGHSH, CDR2 LQKENI. V lost 6 bases, J lost 11 bases, and 15 bases stayed unmatched. As DNA, the CDR3 is TGTGCCAGCTCCCGCGACAGGGAAAAGGGAGGTGCTTTCTTT. It translates to CASSRDREKGGAFF. Based on the CDR3 plus reference TRBV18 and TRBJ1-1, the full variable domain is NAGVMQNPRHLVRRRGQEARLRCSPMKGHSHVYWYRQLPEEGLKFMVYLQKENIIDESGMPKERFSAEFPKEGPSILRIQQVVRGDSAAYFCASSRDREKGGAFFGQGTRLTVV.

V gene TRBV5-4 combines with J gene TRBJ2-1, with D uncertain. The CDR3 is made up of 12 amino acids. Germline CDR1 SGHNT, CDR2 YYREEE (reference sequence). Between the trimmed V and J ends, which lost 0 bases and 5 bases, there was a span of 3 bases. The CDR3 reads CASSLDDNEQFF. As DNA, the CDR3 is TGTGCCAGCAGCTTGGACGACAATGAGCAGTTCTTC.

This clone occurred once. The V call is TRBV12-3 or TRBV12-4, the J call TRBJ1-1; D remains unclear. This CDR3 contains 13 residues. V dropped 3 bases and J dropped 1 base, with 6 bases sitting between them. The CDR3 sequence: CASSFAQNTEAFF. The CDR3 DNA is TGTGCCAGCAGTTTTGCCCAGAACACTGAAGCTTTCTTT.

V is TRBV10-3 and J is TRBJ1-1; unclear D gene. Germline V CDR1 and CDR2: ENHRY, SYGVKD. The CDR3 extends over 12 amino acids. V lost 8 bases and J 5 bases, leaving 12 bases between the germline ends. The CDR3 nucleotides are TGTGCCATCCAAAAACAAGGGACTGAAGCTTTCTTT. Translating it yields CAIQKQGTEAFF.